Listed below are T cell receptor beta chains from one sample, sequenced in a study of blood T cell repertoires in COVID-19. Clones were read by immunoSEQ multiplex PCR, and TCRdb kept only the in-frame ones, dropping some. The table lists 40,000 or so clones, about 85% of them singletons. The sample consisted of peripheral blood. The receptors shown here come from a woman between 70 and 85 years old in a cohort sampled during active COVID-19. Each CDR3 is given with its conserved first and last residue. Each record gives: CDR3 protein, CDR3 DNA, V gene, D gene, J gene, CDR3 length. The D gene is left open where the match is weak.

CDR3aa: CASSPQGSSDEQYF; CDR3nt: TGTGCCAGCTCACCACAGGGAAGTAGCGACGAGCAGTACTTC; v_gene: TRBV18; d_gene: .; j_gene: TRBJ2-7; len: 14
CDR3aa: CASSAGEQFF; CDR3nt: TGTGCCAGCAGTGCCGGGGAGCAGTTCTTC; v_gene: TRBV12-3/TRBV12-4; d_gene: .; j_gene: TRBJ2-1; len: 10
CDR3aa: CASSQTGAGGANVLTF; CDR3nt: TGTGCCAGTAGCCAGACAGGGGCGGGAGGGGCCAACGTCCTGACTTTC; v_gene: TRBV19; d_gene: TRBD1; j_gene: TRBJ2-6; len: 16
CDR3aa: CASGRGTGVYEQYF; CDR3nt: TGTGCCAGCGGACGTGGGACAGGGGTCTACGAGCAGTACTTC; v_gene: TRBV6-5; d_gene: TRBD1; j_gene: TRBJ2-7; len: 14
CDR3aa: CASSQENSRNEQFF; CDR3nt: TGCGCCAGCAGCCAAGAGAACAGTCGGAATGAGCAGTTCTTC; v_gene: TRBV4-1; d_gene: .; j_gene: TRBJ2-1; len: 14
CDR3aa: CASSEDGTGTYGYTF; CDR3nt: TGTGCCAGCAGTGAAGATGGGACAGGGACCTATGGCTACACCTTC; v_gene: TRBV6-1; d_gene: TRBD1; j_gene: TRBJ1-2; len: 15
CDR3aa: CASRAGDYNSPLHF; CDR3nt: TGTGCCAGCAGGGCCGGGGACTATAATTCACCCCTCCACTTT; v_gene: TRBV27; d_gene: .; j_gene: TRBJ1-6; len: 14
CDR3aa: CASSVRLAHTDTQYF; CDR3nt: TGTGCCAGCAGCGTGCGACTAGCGCACACAGATACGCAGTATTTT; v_gene: TRBV9; d_gene: TRBD2; j_gene: TRBJ2-3; len: 15
CDR3aa: CASSPGQGQEKLFF; CDR3nt: TGTGCCAGCTCACCTGGACAGGGGCAGGAAAAACTGTTTTTT; v_gene: TRBV18; d_gene: TRBD1; j_gene: TRBJ1-4; len: 14
CDR3aa: CASSPTPGIGNTIYF; CDR3nt: TGTGCCAGCAGCCCCACTCCGGGAATAGGAAACACCATATATTTT; v_gene: TRBV7-2; d_gene: .; j_gene: TRBJ1-3; len: 15
CDR3aa: CASSIAGLAYEQYF; CDR3nt: TGTGCCAGTAGTATCGCGGGACTAGCCTACGAGCAGTACTTC; v_gene: TRBV19; d_gene: TRBD2; j_gene: TRBJ2-7; len: 14
CDR3aa: CASSYRQGPNYGYTF; CDR3nt: TGTGCCAGCAGTTACCGGCAGGGGCCTAACTATGGCTACACCTTC; v_gene: TRBV6-6; d_gene: .; j_gene: TRBJ1-2; len: 15
CDR3aa: CASSSGEAESYEQYF; CDR3nt: TGTGCCAGCAGTTCCGGAGAGGCAGAGTCCTACGAGCAGTACTTC; v_gene: TRBV28; d_gene: .; j_gene: TRBJ2-7; len: 15
CDR3aa: CASSLARRTIGAGELFF; CDR3nt: TGCGCCAGCAGCCTCGCCCGTAGGACCATAGGGGCCGGGGAGCTGTTTTTT; v_gene: TRBV4-3; d_gene: .; j_gene: TRBJ2-2; len: 17
CDR3aa: CASRAPGPPGTEAFF; CDR3nt: TGTGCCAGCAGGGCGCCCGGACCCCCGGGGACTGAAGCTTTCTTT; v_gene: TRBV6-6; d_gene: .; j_gene: TRBJ1-1; len: 15
CDR3aa: CASSDGGSHNEQFF; CDR3nt: TGTGCCAGCAGTGACGGGGGGAGCCACAATGAGCAGTTCTTC; v_gene: TRBV6-1; d_gene: TRBD2; j_gene: TRBJ2-1; len: 14
CDR3aa: CASSQDPGGSSYEQYF; CDR3nt: TGCGCCAGCAGCCAAGATCCGGGCGGGAGCTCCTATGAGCAGTACTTC; v_gene: TRBV4-3; d_gene: TRBD2; j_gene: TRBJ2-7; len: 16
CDR3aa: CASSLEPPTEIYGYTF; CDR3nt: TGTGCCAGCAGCTTGGAACCCCCCACAGAGATCTATGGCTACACCTTC; v_gene: TRBV5-5; d_gene: .; j_gene: TRBJ1-2; len: 16